This TCR beta chain is drawn from a study of spatial heterogeneity in lung cancer. The time point denotes: sample taken at primary tumor resection. MiXCR, applied by TCRdb to the 5' RACE reads, yields one record per CDR3 protein. This sample has about 6,900 distinct CDR3 sequences, with around 6.7% found just once. General study results and limits: The study found that expanded intratumoral alpha and beta TCR counts tracked tumor mutation counts.

This clonotype is medium-sized within its sample. Its antigen is as yet unknown. This TCR was recovered from a male donor with early-stage non-small cell lung cancer. The material sequenced was lung tumor tissue, taken at surgery.

For the CDR3, the DNA is TGTGCCAGCAGCCGGGACAGGGACGGAAATGGCTACACCTTC. Translating gives CASSRDRDGNGYTF. The chain uses TRBV5-4 and TRBJ1-2; 9 nucleotides align to TRBD1. The CDR3 covers 14 residues. V trimming: 4 bases; J trimming: 6 bases; junction bases outside the gene matches: 7. CDR1 is SGHNT and CDR2 is YYREEE in the germline V gene (reference sequence). The full variable domain, completed using reference TRBV5-4 and TRBJ1-2, is ETGVTQSPTHLIKTRGQQVTLRCSSQSGHNTVSWYQQALGQGPQFIFQYYREEENGRGNFPPRFSGLQFPNYSSELNVNALELDDSALYLCASSRDRDGNGYTFGSGTRLTVV.